Presented here are 17 T cell receptor beta chains from one specimen sequenced in a study of T cell clonotyping in hematopoietic cell transplantation. Clones were sequenced by immunoSEQ multiplex PCR, and TCRdb holds only the in-frame ones, with some missing. The repertoire holds 9,500 to 13,000 clones, with roughly 87% as singletons. The sample in question was PBMCs, obtained 100 days after allogeneic stem cell transplant. These TCRs come from a female patient between 55 and 75 years old who had an allogeneic stem cell transplant from an unrelated donor, so the T cells may come from the graft donor. Some clones in this sample may be carry-over from other donors' samples.

The rearrangement uses TRBV11-2 and TRBJ1-4; D unresolved. Germline CDR1 reads SGHAT; CDR2 reads FQNNGV. The V gene lost 1 base and the J gene lost 6 bases, with 6 bases spanning the gap. The CDR3 loop spans 13 amino acids. The CDR3 bases are TGTGCCAGCAGCTTAGCTATTTATGAAAAACTGTTTTTT. Translated, it gives CASSLAIYEKLFF.

The V call is TRBV14, the J call TRBJ1-2; no clear D gene. Per germline, CDR1 SGHDN and CDR2 FVKESK. V lost 2 bases, J lost 4 bases, and 17 bases lay in between. This CDR3 region has 16 residues. CDR3 loop: CASSQILGFPPYGYTF. The DNA for the CDR3 is TGTGCCAGCAGCCAAATATTAGGGTTCCCTCCCTATGGCTACACCTTC.

With respect to this clone: The sample carries other DNA sequences with the same CDR3. J is TRBJ1-1 and V is TRBV2; no reliable D call. Between the trimmed V and J ends, which lost 6 bases and 8 bases, there was a span of 10 bases. The CDR3 runs to 11 residues. CDR1 SNHLY and CDR2 FYNNEI come from the germline V gene. The CDR3 sequence is CASSEGLEAFF. The DNA for the CDR3 is TGTGCCAGCAGCGAGGGATTAGAAGCTTTCTTT.

This chain joins TRBV6-4 and TRBJ2-7; 10 nucleotides align to TRBD1. V trimming: 8 bases; J trimming: 3 bases; junction bases outside the gene matches: 16. Germline V gene sequence: CDR1 MRHNA, CDR2 SNTAGT. The CDR3 contains 17 residues. The chain's CDR3 is CASPKGNRDRGVYEQYV. DNA of the CDR3: TGTGCCAGCCCTAAGGGGAACCGGGACAGGGGCGTCTACGAGCAGTACGTC.

This chain links TRBV4-1 with TRBJ1-1, with D possibly TRBD1 on 5 matching bases. The CDR3 is made up of 13 amino acids. Trimming stripped 4 bases from V and 5 bases from J, with 11 bases between. CDR1 is MGHRA, CDR2 YSYEKL, per germline. CDR3 residues: CASSLGPQTEAFF. CDR3 nucleotides: TGCGCCAGCAGCCTGGGACCGCAGACTGAAGCTTTCTTT.

The rearrangement joins TRBV9 to TRBJ2-1; no firm D call. CDR1 is SGDLS, CDR2 YYNGEE, per germline. The V end was cut by 4 bases, the J end by 0 bases, with 11 bases between. The CDR3 has 15 residues. CDR3 nucleotide sequence: TGTGCCAGCAGCTTTCAAGGCAACTCCTACAATGAGCAGTTCTTC. Its translation is CASSFQGNSYNEQFF.

The V and J genes are TRBV27 and TRBJ1-1, with D perhaps matching TRBD1 (6 bases). This CDR3 contains 15 residues. Trimming removed 5 bases at V and 6 bases at J, with 19 bases between. CDR1 is MNHEY and CDR2 is SMNVEV in the germline V gene (reference sequence). This chain's CDR3 is CASSAPQGFPPEAFF. Here the CDR3 DNA reads TGTGCCAGCAGTGCCCCACAGGGTTTTCCACCTGAAGCTTTCTTT.

The rearrangement uses TRBV19 and TRBJ1-5, with no clear D. CDR3 length: 12 amino acids. V was cut by 6 bases and J by 3 bases, with 6 bases left in between. CDR1 and CDR2 (germline): LNHDA, SQIVND (reference sequence). The DNA of the CDR3 is TGTGCCAGTAGGGCCTTCAATCAGCCCCAGCATTTT. This gives the protein CASRAFNQPQHF.

This clone was observed once. The rearrangement links TRBV4-3 to TRBJ2-3; the D is unclear. The germline V and J ends were trimmed by 6 bases and 4 bases, with 11 bases remaining between them. CDR1 and CDR2 from the germline V gene are LGHNA and YSLEER. The CDR3 totals 13 residues. The CDR3 coding sequence is TGCGCCAGCAGTGCCTACTACCCAGATACGCAGTATTTT. This encodes CASSAYYPDTQYF.

CDR3 sequence reads: CASSLVGLAGGGQETQYF. DNA for the CDR3: TGCGCCAGCAGCTTGGTCGGTTTAGCGGGAGGGGGCCAAGAGACCCAGTACTTC. The rearrangement links TRBV5-1 to TRBJ2-5, with 11 bases lining up with TRBD2. The J segment lost 1 base and the V segment lost 0 bases, leaving 8 bases of the junction unmatched. Per the germline V gene, CDR1 is SGHRS and CDR2 is YFSETQ. The CDR3 contains 18 residues.

CDR3 DNA: TGCGCCAGCAGCTTGGGACTAGCGAGGGCAGATACGCAGTATTTT. Translating it yields CASSLGLARADTQYF. This rearrangement joins TRBV5-1 to TRBJ2-3; TRBD2 agrees at 8 bases. The V gene end was trimmed by 0 bases and the J gene end by 4 bases; junction bases not matched to a gene: 4. CDR3 length equals 15 residues. From germline, CDR1 is SGHRS and CDR2 YFSETQ.

This clone appeared once. The gene calls are TRBV28 and TRBJ2-7; TRBD1 matches at 8 bases. The germline gives CDR1 MDHEN, CDR2 SYDVKM. V shed 2 bases and J 2 bases; nucleotides not matched to a gene: 5. This CDR3 is 15 amino acids long. The CDR3 nucleotides are TGTGCCAGCAGTTTAGTGGGACAGGTGGCCTACGAGCAGTACTTC. Its protein is CASSLVGQVAYEQYF.

This chain links TRBV5-1 with TRBJ1-5, with D perhaps matching TRBD1 (6 bases). Germline V CDR1 and CDR2: SGHRS, YFSETQ. Trimming pared 2 bases from V and 1 base from J, leaving 7 bases between. The CDR3 loop spans 14 amino acids. CDR3 coding DNA: TGCGCCAGCAGCTTAGGGGGGAGCAATCAGCCCCAGCATTTT. Protein: CASSLGGSNQPQHF.

In its sample, this clone is medium-sized. The rearrangement uses TRBV28 and TRBJ2-7; 7 nucleotides agree with TRBD2. The CDR3 has 14 residues. The trim removed 5 bases at V and 6 bases at J, leaving 10 bases unmatched. Germline CDR1 and CDR2: MDHEN and SYDVKM. The CDR3 DNA is TGTGCCAGCAGTCCCCGGGGAGGGGTGGGCGAGCAGTACTTC. Translated: CASSPRGGVGEQYF.

The chain uses TRBV29-1 and TRBJ2-2; TRBD1 is a possible D gene (6 bases). V lost 4 bases and J 0 bases, leaving 9 bases between the germline ends. CDR3 length: 14 amino acids. CDR1 is SQVTM, CDR2 ANQGSEA, per germline. CDR3 amino acids: CSVVTGSNTGELFF. Written as DNA, the CDR3 is TGCAGCGTTGTAACAGGGTCGAACACCGGGGAGCTGTTTTTT.

The rearrangement uses TRBV7-6 and TRBJ1-1; weak D call: TRBD1 (5 bases). The CDR3 sequence is 14 residues long. Trimming removed 1 base at V and 1 base at J, with 7 bases between. CDR1 and CDR2 (germline): SGHVS, FNYEAQ. The CDR3 region is CASSLGRGNTEAFF. In DNA, the CDR3 is TGTGCCAGCAGCTTAGGTAGGGGGAACACTGAAGCTTTCTTT.

The rearrangement joins TRBV19 to TRBJ2-1, with D hard to call. The CDR3 is 16 residues long. Trimming removed 0 bases from V and 0 bases from J, with 9 bases in between. Germline V gene sequence: CDR1 LNHDA, CDR2 SQIVND (reference sequence). Here the CDR3 DNA reads TGTGCCAGTAGTATAGAAACCTACCGCTCCTACAATGAGCAGTTCTTC. Translated: CASSIETYRSYNEQFF.